This record concerns one TCR beta chain sequence. Sequencing was performed with immunoSEQ multiplex PCR; in TCRdb, only in-frame clones are kept and a portion is missing. The table lists about 50,000 clones, roughly 90% of them singletons, with 5% to 7% in the top ten. This sample was included in a study of OX40 agonist ivuxolimab in advanced cancers. The CDR3 sequence is 18 residues long. V gave up 0 bases and J gave up 2 bases; unmatched junction bases: 10. CDR1 is MGHDK and CDR2 is SYGVNS in the germline V gene. The clonotype was recovered from an adult with an advanced solid tumor such as melanoma, head and neck, liver or kidney cancer. The sequences come from CD4+ or CD8+ T cells sorted from blood, collected in a trial of the OX40 agonist ivuxolimab. The V and J genes are TRBV25-1 and TRBJ2-4, with 7 bases fitting TRBD2. The CDR3 region is CASSEYYSAGDSKNIQYF. The DNA for the CDR3 is TGTGCCAGCAGTGAATATTACTCCGCGGGGGACTCCAAAAACATTCAGTACTTC.